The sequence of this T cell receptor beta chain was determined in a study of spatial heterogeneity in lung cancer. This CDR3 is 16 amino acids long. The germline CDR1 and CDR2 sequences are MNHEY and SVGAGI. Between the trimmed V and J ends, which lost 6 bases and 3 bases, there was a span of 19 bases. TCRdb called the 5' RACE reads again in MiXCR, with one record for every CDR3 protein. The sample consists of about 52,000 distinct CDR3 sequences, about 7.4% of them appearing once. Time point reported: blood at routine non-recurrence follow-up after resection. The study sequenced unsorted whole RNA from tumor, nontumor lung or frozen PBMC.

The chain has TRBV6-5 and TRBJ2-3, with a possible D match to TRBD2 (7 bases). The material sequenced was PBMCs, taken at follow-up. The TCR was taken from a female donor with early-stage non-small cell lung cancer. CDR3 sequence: CASSQPRRGGTDTQYF. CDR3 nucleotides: TGTGCCAGCAGCCAGCCGAGGAGGGGGGGTACAGATACGCAGTATTTT.